This TCR beta chain is from a study of cytomegalovirus exposure and HLA in healthy donors. Study-wide results and limits: Per published reports, the classifier diagnosed cytomegalovirus status with high specificity and sensitivity. Certain indistinguishable V segments, among them TRBV6-2 and TRBV6-3, were excluded.

The PCR contained 60 Vbeta and 13 Jbeta primers. Sequencing was performed with immunoSEQ multiplex PCR; in TCRdb, only in-frame clones are kept and a portion is missing. This sample has 150,000 or so clones, with approximately 73% found just once. The CDR3 spans 14 residues. CDR1 and CDR2 from the germline V gene are KGHSH and LQKENI. The V and J ends lost 2 bases and 2 bases, in that order; junction bases with no gene match: 2. As concerns this clone: Its antigen is currently unknown.

This receptor was obtained from a man in his thirties or forties in good health and CMV-seropositive. The chain couples TRBV18 to TRBJ2-5; 7 nucleotides agree with TRBD1. Material for sequencing was PBMCs. The CDR3 loop is CASSPNRGQETQYF. CDR3 coding DNA: TGTGCCAGCTCACCAAACAGGGGTCAAGAGACCCAGTACTTC.